This TCR beta chain came from a study of OX40 agonist ivuxolimab in advanced cancers. As for the study more broadly: Ivuxolimab, which targeted the costimulatory receptor OX40 (CD134), was an agonistic, fully human IgG2 monoclonal antibody. Partial responses were achieved by three dose-escalation patients, of whom one had hepatocellular carcinoma and two had cutaneous melanoma. The point of sequencing TCRbeta in the periphery was to test whether ivuxolimab changed TCR sequence diversity and drove clonal T-cell expansion. Among the roughly 52 dose-escalation patients, approximately 20 had hepatocellular carcinoma, roughly 15 melanoma, 9 renal cell carcinoma and 9 head and neck cancer. Intravenous ivuxolimab was administered to patients every 2 weeks at six dose levels: 0.01, 0.1, 0.3, 1.5, 3 and 10 mg/kg. The paper describes the monotherapy dose-escalation part (N of about 54 patients) of the phase I trial of ivuxolimab. In the dose-escalation cohort, 75% to 85% of patients were male, and the mean age was 60 years with a range of roughly 23 to 90. Patients were allowed to have had prior anti-PD-1, anti-PD-L1 or anti-CTLA-4 therapy, and approximately 37% of the dose-escalation patients had been treated with checkpoint inhibitors.

The trial excluded patients who had a history of autoimmune disease or who were on systemic immunosuppression. Peripheral blood for TCR sequencing was collected from all dose cohorts at baseline, on cycle 4 day 1, and on cycle 7 day 1. Samples came from an open-label, multicenter, first-in-human phase I dose-escalation trial of ivuxolimab. Adults with locally advanced or metastatic melanoma, renal cell carcinoma, hepatocellular carcinoma or head and neck squamous cell carcinoma were enrolled in the trial. Before TCR sequencing, CD4+ T cells and CD8+ T cells were sorted from peripheral blood as separate populations. Overall study outcomes, separate from this receptor: In partial responders in the 0.1-3.0 mg/kg groups, normalized peripheral clonal expansion was found to be among the lowest, especially among CD8+ T cells. Clonal expansion of both CD4+ and CD8+ blood T cells was observed from baseline to week 6 at doses 0.1 to 3.0 mg/kg. The antigen specificity of the clonally expanded peripheral T cells was not determined. Low levels of normalized T-cell clonal expansion were also shown by some nonresponding patients. After ivuxolimab, CD8+ T cells had more expanded clones than CD4+ T cells on average.

Genomic DNA was extracted from sorted cells for sequencing of the TCRbeta CDR3 region. The immunoSEQ Assay was used to sequence the TCRbeta CDR3 regions. As stored in TCRdb, this immuneACCESS dataset retains in-frame rearrangements with V and J assigned. A fraction of the clones does not appear; measured against another copy, unresolved V genes explain less than half of the discrepancy, and the remainder lacks a known reason. Recorded for this sample are over 30,000 clones; 82% of them occurred a single time. The ten largest clones represent about 2% of the sample. Concerning this clone: The antigen it recognizes is unknown. Relative to the germline gene, one junction end is altered; a read error may explain this.

The CDR3 measures 13 amino acids from cysteine to phenylalanine. The entry retains the CDR3 DNA only, 39 bases that are in frame from base 1. Based on the germline V gene, the CDR1 and CDR2 sequences are MDHEN and SYDVKM. Sequenced here: CD4+ or CD8+ T cells sorted from blood, sampled in a trial of the OX40 agonist ivuxolimab. The source of this sequence is an adult with an advanced solid tumor such as melanoma, head and neck, liver or kidney cancer. The sequence is built from TRBV28 and TRBJ2-7, with the D gene call left open. The DNA sequence is given as TGTGCCAGCAGTTTATGGATCGGTCAAGACATAGTTTTC. Its protein product is CASSLWIGQDIVF.